This T cell receptor beta chain was captured in a study of molecular identifiers for immune sequencing clone quantification. Study findings and constraints: Clone sizes could be underestimated for highly expanded clones when identical TCR molecules share a barcode.

TCRdb fed the PCR reads into MiXCR, producing one record per CDR3 protein. The sample yields 70,000 to 95,000 distinct CDR3 sequences, around 20% seen once. The naive CD8 libraries originated from between roughly 19,000 and 1,000,000 sorted cells and drew on 10%, 30% or 50% RNA. This clonotype was observed many times. The antigen is not known. Material for sequencing was naive CD8+ T cells from blood, with Jurkat cell RNA spiked in. Described subset: FACS-sorted CD8+CD4-CCR7+CD45RA+ naive T cells. The sequence derives from a human donor in good health. Some libraries in this study had Jurkat cell RNA spiked in.

The CDR3: CASSLTTGSTEAFF. The CDR3 DNA reads TGCGCCAGCAGCCTGACCACTGGAAGCACTGAAGCTTTCTTT. The V call is TRBV5-1, the J call TRBJ1-1; unclear D gene. Germline V lookup: CDR1 SGHRS, CDR2 YFSETQ. This CDR3 has 14 residues. Trimming removed 4 bases at V and 4 bases at J, with 14 bases between.